This T cell receptor (beta chain) appears in the sequencing data of a study of T-cell reconstitution after alpha-beta-depleted transplantation in children. The germline V gene has CDR1 SGHTA and CDR2 FQGNSA. There are 14 residues in the CDR3. The V end was cut by 4 bases, the J end by 2 bases, with 10 bases between. There are many counts of this clonotype. Using unique molecular identifiers, the investigators prepared the TCRbeta library. MiXCR was run by TCRdb on the PCR reads, yielding one entry per CDR3 protein. The sample has about 290,000 distinct CDR3 sequences, roughly a tenth seen once. This chain joins TRBV7-2 and TRBJ2-3; D ambiguous. This specimen consisted of PBMCs, obtained before TCRalphabeta/CD19-depleted stem cell transplant. This receptor was taken from a boy less than two years old with acute myeloid leukemia, due to receive a stem cell transplant. The CDR3 sequence is CASSYGPTTDTQYF. The CDR3 region has the DNA TGTGCCAGCAGCTATGGCCCTACCACAGATACGCAGTATTTT.